The 29 T cell receptor beta chains given below trace back to one sample, sequenced in a study of T-cell memory formation after mild COVID-19. TCRdb used MiXCR to reprocess the 5' RACE reads, holding one entry per CDR3 protein. The data hold approximately 570,000 distinct CDR3 sequences, with more than 15% observed a single time. Sample: PBMCs or a T cell subset sorted from them (not recorded which). The receptors shown here come from an adult woman who had mild COVID-19 (a few samples of this study predate the infection). Cell type and time point are not known.

This clonotype was counted ten times or more. The CDR3, as DNA: TGTGCCAGCAGCCCAGACAGTCGCACAGATACGCAGTATTTT. Encoded protein: CASSPDSRTDTQYF. The rearrangement links TRBV11-2 to TRBJ2-3, with D perhaps TRBD1 (5 bases). This CDR3 has 14 amino acids. V lost 5 bases and J 1 base, leaving 10 bases between the germline ends. Germline loops: CDR1 SGHAT, CDR2 FQNNGV.

This clonotype was recorded at least ten times. A read error may account for a junction end that differs from germline. The genes are TRBV18 and TRBJ1-2; TRBD1 is a possible D gene (6 bases). CDR1 KGHSH and CDR2 LQKENI come from the germline V gene. The CDR3 spans 13 residues. The CDR3 sequence: CASSPGTGYGYTF. CDR3 coding DNA: TGCGCCAGCAGCCCCGGCACAGGGTATGGCTACACCTTC.

CDR3 sequence (DNA): TGTGCCAGCAGCTTGTCGTACGGGAGAATCTCTGGGGCCAACGTCCTGACTTTC. It codes for CASSLSYGRISGANVLTF. The chain combines TRBV5-5 with TRBJ2-6; D is possibly TRBD2 (6 bases). V lost 1 base and J 0 bases, leaving 14 bases between the germline ends. The CDR3 has 18 amino acids. The germline gives CDR1 SGHKS, CDR2 YYEKEE (reference sequence).

This clonotype was counted a few times. The chain recombines TRBV7-9 with TRBJ1-2, with D possibly matching TRBD1 (5 bases). V lost 3 bases and J lost 4, with 6 bases in between. CDR3 length: 12 amino acids. Germline V lookup: CDR1 SEHNR, CDR2 FQNEAQ (reference sequence). Here the CDR3 DNA reads TGTGCCAGCAGCTTGACAGTCTATGGCTACACCTTC. Translation gives CASSLTVYGYTF. Full variable domain (remainder filled in from reference TRBV7-9 and TRBJ1-2): DTGVSQNPRHKITKRGQNVTFRCDPISEHNRLYWYRQTLGQGPEFLTYFQNEAQLEKSRLLSDRFSAERPKGSFSTLEIQRTEQGDSAMYLCASSLTVYGYTFGSGTRLTVV.

This clonotype was seen only a few times. The chain links TRBV6-4 to TRBJ2-3; 10 nucleotides align to TRBD2. Trimming at V came to 0 bases and at J to 5 bases, leaving 8 bases not matched to a gene. CDR1 is MRHNA and CDR2 is SNTAGT in the germline V gene. CDR3 size: 17 residues. CDR3 nucleotides: TGTGCCAGCAGTGACTCCGGGCTAGCGGGAGATATAGATACGCAGTATTTT. It translates to CASSDSGLAGDIDTQYF.

This chain joins TRBV20-1 and TRBJ2-1; 11 bases are a match to TRBD2. CDR1 DFQATT and CDR2 SNEGSKA come from the germline V gene (reference sequence). V trimming: 6 bases; J trimming: 1 base; junction bases outside the gene matches: 2. The CDR3 is 14 residues long. CDR3 coding DNA: TGCAGTGCATGGACTAGCGGGTCCTACAATGAGCAGTTCTTC. Its protein product is CSAWTSGSYNEQFF.

V usage is TRBV24-1 and J usage is TRBJ2-1; D is perhaps TRBD2 (6 bases). V shed 3 bases and J shed 13 bases, with 12 bases lying between them. The CDR3 loop spans 12 amino acids. Germline V lookup: CDR1 KGHDR, CDR2 SFDVKD. As DNA, the CDR3 is TGTGCCACCAGTGATACCCGGGAGAGACAGTTCTTC. Residues: CATSDTRERQFF.

The chain is built from TRBV7-9 and TRBJ2-7, with 7 positions matching TRBD1. The CDR3 loop spans 18 amino acids. CDR1 and CDR2 (germline): SEHNR, FQNEAQ (reference sequence). The junction had 13 bases not matched to a gene; V was cut back by 2 bases and J by 0 bases. CDR3 residues: CASSLRQARDRVSYEQYF. Here the CDR3 DNA reads TGTGCCAGCAGCTTAAGGCAAGCAAGAGACAGGGTCTCCTACGAGCAGTACTTC.

This clonotype was recorded a few times. This chain joins TRBV10-3 and TRBJ2-3, with unresolved D. The CDR3 contains 11 residues. The V gene lost 8 bases and the J gene lost 2 bases, with 5 bases spanning the gap. Germline-derived CDR1 and CDR2 are ENHRY and SYGVKD. CDR3 residues: CAILSTDTQYF. The CDR3 bases are TGTGCCATCTTATCCACAGATACGCAGTATTTT.

The V gene is TRBV18, the J gene TRBJ2-7; either TRBD1 or TRBD2 may fit D (5 bases each). The V gene lost 3 bases and the J gene lost 1 base, with 13 bases spanning the gap. The CDR3 covers 15 residues. Germline V gives CDR1 KGHSH, CDR2 LQKENI. The chain's CDR3 is CASSPAAGTSYEQYF. CDR3 nucleotides: TGTGCCAGCTCACCCGCGGCAGGGACGTCCTACGAGCAGTACTTC.

The rearrangement uses TRBV5-5 and TRBJ1-2; 9 bases line up with TRBD1. V lost 2 bases to trimming and J lost 8 bases; unmatched junction nucleotides: 7. The CDR3 contains 14 residues. The germline V gene has CDR1 SGHKS and CDR2 YYEKEE (reference sequence). The CDR3 region is CASSFPGTGQGYTF. The CDR3 DNA reads as TGTGCCAGCAGCTTCCCGGGGACAGGGCAGGGCTACACCTTC.

This clonotype was picked up a small number of times. The chain recombines TRBV5-1 with TRBJ2-3, with 13 bases identical to TRBD2. The J segment lost 6 bases and the V segment lost 3 bases, leaving 7 bases of the junction unmatched. This CDR3 is 16 amino acids long. The germline CDR1 and CDR2 sequences are SGHRS and YFSETQ. CDR3 protein: CASSWTLAGGTDTQYF. The CDR3 DNA is TGCGCCAGCAGCTGGACACTAGCGGGGGGGACCGATACGCAGTATTTT.

The chain recombines TRBV5-6 with TRBJ2-3; 7 bases are shared with TRBD1. The CDR3 is made up of 16 amino acids. V dropped 4 bases and J dropped 3; count of bases not matched to a gene: 11. CDR1 SGHDT and CDR2 YYEEEE come from the germline V gene. CDR3 DNA sequence: TGTGCCAGCAGCGTTGGTCTTAGGGGGCGTACAGATACGCAGTATTTT. It translates to CASSVGLRGRTDTQYF.

V is TRBV20-1 and J is TRBJ1-1; unclear D gene. Trimming removed 3 bases from V and 0 bases from J, with 23 bases in between. The CDR3 runs 18 residues. From germline, CDR1 is DFQATT and CDR2 SNEGSKA (reference sequence). In DNA, the CDR3 is TGCAGTGCTAGGAAAACGGGTGTCACCTTGTCAGTGAACACTGAAGCTTTCTTT. As protein: CSARKTGVTLSVNTEAFF.

This clonotype has more than one count but fewer than ten. The gene calls are TRBV24-1 and TRBJ2-5, with 14 nucleotides matching TRBD2. Trimming removed 4 bases from V and 3 bases from J; junction bases left unmatched: 3. CDR3 length: 16 amino acids. In germline, CDR1 is KGHDR, CDR2 SFDVKD. CDR3 sequence: CATSDPGLAGEETQYF. For the CDR3, the DNA is TGTGCCACCAGTGACCCGGGACTAGCGGGAGAAGAGACCCAGTACTTC.

A few counts support this clonotype. V and J are TRBV30 and TRBJ2-7; the D gene is possibly TRBD2 (7 bases). CDR1 GTSNPN and CDR2 SVGIG come from the germline V gene (reference sequence). CDR3 size: 13 residues. Trimming cost V 3 bases and J 2 bases, with 11 bases left between them. The CDR3 DNA reads as TGTGCCTGGAGCCTCGGGGGGCCCTACGAGCAGTACTTC. Encoded protein: CAWSLGGPYEQYF.

V gene TRBV12-3 or TRBV12-4 combines with J gene TRBJ2-3; D not certain. The CDR3 loop spans 14 amino acids. V lost 3 bases, J lost 0 bases, and 7 bases lay in between. In nucleotides, the CDR3 is TGTGCCAGCAGTTTGGACGCCAGCACAGATACGCAGTATTTT. Translation gives CASSLDASTDTQYF.

This clonotype has just a few counts. V usage is TRBV6-2 or TRBV6-3 and J usage is TRBJ2-5, with 8 nucleotides matching TRBD1. V was clipped by 0 bases and J by 0 bases; unmatched bases: 12. The CDR3 runs to 19 residues. The germline gives CDR1 MNHEY, CDR2 SVGEGT. CDR3 in DNA: TGTGCCAGCAGTTACTCGAGGAATGGACAGGGCTGGCACCAAGAGACCCAGTACTTC. It encodes CASSYSRNGQGWHQETQYF.

This clonotype was seen only a few times. The rearrangement uses TRBV20-1 and TRBJ2-3; 13 bases map to TRBD2. Germline CDR1 DFQATT, CDR2 SNEGSKA (reference sequence). The CDR3 runs to 19 residues. The trim removed 4 bases at V and 2 bases at J, leaving 15 bases unmatched. CDR3 in amino acids: CSANLPPMGLAGTTDTQYF. CDR3 in DNA: TGCAGTGCTAACCTACCCCCCATGGGACTAGCGGGAACCACAGATACGCAGTATTTT.

This clonotype appeared a few times. The chain combines TRBV7-9 with TRBJ1-1; D remains unclear. V lost 0 bases and J 4 bases, leaving 9 bases between the germline ends. Germline CDR1 reads SEHNR; CDR2 reads FQNEAQ (reference sequence). The CDR3 contains 14 residues. The DNA for the CDR3 is TGTGCCAGCAGCTTAGCATCGGGGTCCACTGAAGCTTTCTTT. This translates into CASSLASGSTEAFF. Using reference TRBV7-9 and TRBJ1-1 for the parts outside the CDR3, the full variable domain is DTGVSQNPRHKITKRGQNVTFRCDPISEHNRLYWYRQTLGQGPEFLTYFQNEAQLEKSRLLSDRFSAERPKGSFSTLEIQRTEQGDSAMYLCASSLASGSTEAFFGQGTRLTVV.

The sample holds a few counts of this clonotype. This chain uses TRBV6-5 with TRBJ2-7, with TRBD1 matching over 9 bases. In germline, CDR1 is MNHEY, CDR2 SVGAGI. Unmatched junction bases numbered 4, after V lost 6 bases and J lost 7 bases. The CDR3 totals 12 residues. The CDR3 coding sequence is TGTGCCAGCAGACAGGGGGCAGGGGAGCAGTACTTC. The encoded protein is CASRQGAGEQYF.

This clonotype was counted only a few times. V gene TRBV20-1 combines with J gene TRBJ2-2, with D perhaps assigned TRBD1 or TRBD2 (6 bases each). The V end was cut by 0 bases, the J end by 9 bases, with 17 bases between. This CDR3 comprises 15 residues. Germline V lookup: CDR1 DFQATT, CDR2 SNEGSKA (reference sequence). For the CDR3, the DNA is TGCAGTGCTAGAGATCCTCAAGGAGGGGGTCGGGAGCTGTTTTTT. Translated: CSARDPQGGGRELFF.

This clonotype was recorded a few times. The chain employs TRBV25-1 and TRBJ2-5; 12 nucleotides line up with TRBD1. CDR1 and CDR2 from the germline V gene are MGHDK and SYGVNS. J was trimmed by 4 bases and V by 1 base; bases with no gene match: 7. The CDR3 covers 17 residues. CDR3 DNA sequence: TGTGCCAGCAGTGAATTTTTAGGGACAGGGGGCCGAGAGACCCAGTACTTC. Translating gives CASSEFLGTGGRETQYF.

This clonotype was recorded a few times. The chain has TRBV20-1 and TRBJ2-3; D is unresolved. The CDR3 runs to 15 residues. From germline, CDR1 is DFQATT and CDR2 SNEGSKA (reference sequence). V lost 0 bases, J lost 2 bases, and 12 bases lay in between. The CDR3 reads CSARDGGRNTDTQYF. CDR3 nucleotides: TGCAGTGCTAGAGATGGTGGACGAAACACAGATACGCAGTATTTT.

This clonotype appeared a few times. V usage is TRBV7-3 and J usage is TRBJ1-1; unclear D gene. V dropped 0 bases and J dropped 4 bases, with 15 bases sitting between them. There are 16 residues in the CDR3. Germline V gene sequence: CDR1 SGHTA, CDR2 FQGTGA. This CDR3 is CASSLTPVGWGTEAFF. DNA for the CDR3: TGTGCCAGCAGCTTAACCCCTGTCGGCTGGGGCACTGAAGCTTTCTTT.

This sequence joins TRBV7-9 and TRBJ1-5, with D possibly TRBD1 on 5 matching bases. Between the trimmed V and J ends, which lost 1 base and 4 bases, there was a span of 11 bases. Germline loops: CDR1 SEHNR, CDR2 FQNEAQ (reference sequence). The CDR3 runs 15 residues. CDR3 protein: CASSLDTGGNQPQHF. CDR3 DNA: TGTGCCAGCAGCTTAGACACAGGCGGGAATCAGCCCCAGCATTTT.

The chain combines TRBV6-4 with TRBJ1-5; tentative D call: TRBD1 (5 bases). CDR1 MRHNA and CDR2 SNTAGT come from the germline V gene. There are 16 residues in the CDR3. V lost 3 bases and J 0 bases, leaving 12 bases between the germline ends. CDR3 sequence: CASSDGADYSNQPQHF. The CDR3 region has the DNA TGTGCCAGCAGTGATGGGGCGGATTATAGCAATCAGCCCCAGCATTTT.

There are a few counts of this clonotype. This rearrangement joins TRBV21-1 to TRBJ2-1; the table's D call of TRBD1 was not tested on the DNA. TRBV21-1 is deemed a pseudogene. The CDR3 runs 19 residues. CDR3 nucleotide sequence: TGTGCCAGCAGCAAAGAGTGGCGCCAGGGGCCCCACTCCTACAATGAGCAGTTCTTC. Residues: CASSKEWRQGPHSYNEQFF.

The J gene is TRBJ2-3, the V gene TRBV12-3 or TRBV12-4, with D uncertain. Between the trimmed V and J ends, which lost 6 bases and 4 bases, there was a span of 14 bases. The CDR3 has 14 amino acids. Here the CDR3 reads CASSFVGKADTQYF. In DNA form, the CDR3 reads TGTGCCAGCAGCTTTGTAGGGAAGGCAGATACGCAGTATTTT.